This TCR beta chain was recorded in a study of CD8 T cells in ankylosing spondylitis. This CDR3 has 14 amino acids. Trimming took 5 bases from V and 7 from J, leaving 12 bases between them. This clonotype was recorded many times. Each CDR3 protein gets one entry after TCRdb re-called the 5' RACE reads with MiXCR. The table has around 340,000 distinct CDR3 sequences, approximately 14% seen once; the top ten hold roughly 0.99%. The chain is built from TRBV12-3 or TRBV12-4 and TRBJ1-6, with a possible D match to TRBD1 (5 bases). The receptor was isolated from a male donor with ankylosing spondylitis or in good health (not recorded which). The sample taken for sequencing was blood, either unsorted or a sorted T cell fraction (not recorded which). CDR3 amino acids: CASSPGTLNSPLHF. For the CDR3, the DNA is TGTGCCAGCAGTCCCGGGACGCTAAATTCACCCCTCCACTTT.